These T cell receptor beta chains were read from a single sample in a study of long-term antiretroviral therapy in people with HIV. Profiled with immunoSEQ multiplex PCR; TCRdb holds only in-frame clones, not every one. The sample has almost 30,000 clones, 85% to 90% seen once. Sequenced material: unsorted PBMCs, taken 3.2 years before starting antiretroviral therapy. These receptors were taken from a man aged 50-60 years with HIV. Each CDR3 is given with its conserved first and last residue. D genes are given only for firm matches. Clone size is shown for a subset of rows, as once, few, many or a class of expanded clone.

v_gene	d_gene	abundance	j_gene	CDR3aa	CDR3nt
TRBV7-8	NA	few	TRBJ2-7	CASILGVGLSYEQYF	NA
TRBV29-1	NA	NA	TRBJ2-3	CSVDVKGTDTQYF	TGCAGCGTTGATGTCAAAGGGACCGATACGCAGTATTTT
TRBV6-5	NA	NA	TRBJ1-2	CASSGFDYGYTF	TGTGCCAGCAGTGGCTTTGACTATGGCTACACCTTC
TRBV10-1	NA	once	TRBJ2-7	CASSENLGGNEQYF	TGCGCCAGCAGTGAGAACTTGGGCGGTAACGAGCAGTACTTC
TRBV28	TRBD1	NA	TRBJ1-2	CASSTDRVGRTF	TGTGCCAGCAGTACCGACAGGGTCGGACGCACCTTC
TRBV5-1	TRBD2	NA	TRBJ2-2	CASSAALAESNTGELFF	TGCGCCAGCAGCGCCGCACTAGCGGAGTCGAACACCGGGGAGCTGTTTTTT
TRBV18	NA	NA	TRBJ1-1	CASSPIGGAQDNTEAFF	TGTGCCAGCTCACCAATTGGGGGGGCTCAGGATAACACTGAAGCTTTCTTT
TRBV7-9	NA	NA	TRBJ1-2	CASSLVTSRGYGYTF	TGTGCCAGCAGCTTAGTCACCTCGAGGGGCTATGGCTACACCTTC
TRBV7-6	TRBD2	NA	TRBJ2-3	CASSLFGGGTDTQYF	TGTGCCAGCAGCTTATTCGGGGGGGGGACGGATACGCAGTATTTT
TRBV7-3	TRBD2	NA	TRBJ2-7	CASSFGGDKNEQYF	TGTGCCAGCAGCTTTGGGGGGGATAAAAACGAGCAGTACTTC
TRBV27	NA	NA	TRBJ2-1	CASRNPGGRYNEQFF	TGTGCCAGCAGGAACCCCGGCGGTCGTTACAATGAGCAGTTCTTC
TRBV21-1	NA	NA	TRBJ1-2	CASSKSWLDRGNYGYTF	TGTGCCAGCAGCAAAAGTTGGCTAGACAGGGGAAACTATGGCTACACCTTC
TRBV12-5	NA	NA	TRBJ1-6	CASGPSPEEDSPLHF	TGTGCTAGTGGTCCGTCACCGGAGGAGGATTCACCCCTCCACTTT
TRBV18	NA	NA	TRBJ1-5	CASSPITESQPQHF	TGTGCCAGCTCACCAATTACTGAGTCTCAGCCCCAGCATTTT
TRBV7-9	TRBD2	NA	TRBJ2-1	CASRLRAGVSSYNEQFF	TGTGCCAGCCGCCTCCGAGCGGGAGTAAGTTCCTACAATGAGCAGTTCTTC
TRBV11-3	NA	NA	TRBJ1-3	CASSLGSSGNTIYF	TGTGCCAGCAGCCTCGGATCCTCTGGAAACACCATATATTTT